This TCR beta chain was observed in a study of shared clonotypes between healthy human individuals (dated by TCRdb to about 2020). For the wider study: A couple of women and a few men aged 18 to 49 years were included in the cohort. Per donor, three plates each were used for CD4 naive and CD4 memory, two for CD8 naive, and one for CD8 memory. Blood TCR repertoires of a handful of healthy adults were deeply sequenced to estimate repertoire size and the extent of clonotype sharing between individuals. Libraries were prepared and TCR repertoires were sequenced by different laboratories using diverse techniques, in order to increase sequencing depth and limit assay-specific biases. Between about 0.85 and 9.5 billion PBMCs per donor were obtained by leukapheresis.

As to this clone: It has no known antigen specificity. The record has no base qualities; no much larger clone is one base away.

Using the deep immunoSEQ assay, TCR CDR3 regions were amplified from genomic DNA by multiplex PCR. Extracted genomic DNA from each cell subset was distributed evenly across all wells of several immunoSEQ 96-well plates, and each plate was treated as a replicate. For sorted subsets, roughly 200 ng of genomic DNA, equivalent to tens of thousands of T cell genomes, went into each replicate PCR. The purified libraries were quantified using a Qubit 3.0 fluorometer, sized with a Bioanalyzer 2100, and then quantified again using the KAPA Library Quantification kit. Every immunoSEQ 96-well plate was sequenced on a dedicated single-read 150-cycle Illumina NextSeq 550 flow cell. As for how the authors treated the data: Because the immunoSEQ output included only junctional sequences and no quality scores, the filtering could not be the same as the filtering used for full-length reads. Sequences were annotated with PyIR, a Python wrapper for IgBLAST v1.9, using IMGT germline references to assign V/J genes and CDR3. Reads were removed for weak V/J assignments (E-value above 1e-6), missing CDR3, stop codons, out-of-frame junctions, or ambiguous translated residues. V3J clonotypes were defined as sequences sharing an identical inferred V gene, J gene, and CDR3 amino acid sequence. Percentage overlap between repertoires was calculated by dividing the number of shared unique clonotypes by the size of the smaller repertoire. Three approaches were used to assess repertoire richness: RTK rarefaction, the Chao1 estimator, and Recon v2.1 estimates of unobserved clonotypes. Generation probabilities for all TCRbeta clonotypes obtained by the gDNA method from a handful of donors were computed using OLGA. Held by TCRdb, this immuneACCESS table contains in-frame sequences only and omits some clones. Under half of the omission traces to an unresolved V gene where checked; the cause of the rest is unknown. The DNA was the basis for D and trimming; V, J and clone size are from that table. Recorded for this sample are around 600,000 clones; about 98% of them occurred a single time. The leading ten clones occupy 0.3% of the sample.

What the research found in general, with its limitations: Pairwise subsampling led to the expectation that sequencing depth would affect the degree of clonotype sharing among donors. Sampling was restricted to blood, and TCR repertoires in tissues likely differ from the TCR repertoires found in blood. Estimated clonotype richness was generally larger for naive than for memory subsets. Compared with non-shared clonotypes, the clonotypes found in all four sorted-subset donors had higher generation probabilities. About 5% of naive CD4, around 4% of naive CD8, roughly 2.5% of memory CD4, and approximately 0.4% of memory CD8 clonotypes were shared across several donors. Because the study included only a small number of donors, the genetic and exposure-history diversity represented was limited. Even with the large sequencing depth, rarefaction of the sorted-subset datasets indicated that sequencing was incomplete.

The germline ends are 16 bases apart after V is trimmed by 2 bases and J by 2 bases. Including cysteine and phenylalanine, the CDR3 has 15 amino acids. CDR3 DNA is the only sequence kept; it has 45 bases, read in frame from the first base. The germline V gene specifies SQVTM as CDR1 and ANQGSEA as CDR2. CD8 naive samples were obtained by positive selection for CCR7 among CD45RO-negative cells, yielding a CD45RA+CCR7+ population from which TemRA cells were excluded. Healthy HIV-negative adults with no recently reported acute infections or vaccinations were included as donors. All donors were Caucasian adults living in Nashville, Tennessee, USA. Blood was collected by leukapheresis, and PBMCs were isolated by Ficoll-Histopaque density gradient centrifugation and then cryopreserved in liquid nitrogen vapor phase. Purity and quantity of every magnetically sorted T cell population were checked by analytical flow cytometry. Genomic DNA was isolated from each sorted fraction and quantified by UV absorbance on a Nanodrop 2000c.

Recombination linked TRBV29-1 to TRBJ2-7; no D gene call is confident. Sequences were obtained from naive CD8+ T cells sorted from blood. This sample's cell subset or site label indicates: CD45RA+CCR7+. This receptor was obtained from a man aged 30-40 years in good health. The sequenced DNA is TGCAGCGTTGAATTGATGGGTCAGGAAACCTACGAGCAGTACTTC. Translated, this is CSVELMGQETYEQYF.